The rows below give T cell receptor beta chains drawn from one sample of a study of cytomegalovirus exposure and HLA in healthy donors. Profiling relied on immunoSEQ multiplex PCR, and the TCRdb table lists in-frame clones only, not all of them. Among tens of thousands of clones listed, around 77% were seen once. The sequenced sample consisted of PBMCs. Source of these receptors: a man aged 50 to 59 in good health and CMV-seronegative. The CDR3 runs from the conserved cysteine through the conserved F or W. Fields, in order: CDR3 length, D gene, V gene, J gene, clone size, CDR3 protein, CDR3 DNA. The D gene is left open where the match is weak. For some rows the clone size is stated as once, few or many, or as a class when expanded; others skip it.

len: 17
d_gene: TRBD2
v_gene: TRBV14
j_gene: TRBJ2-5
abundance: -
CDR3aa: CASSSWTSGSKQETQYF
CDR3nt: TGTGCCAGCAGCTCCTGGACTAGCGGGAGCAAACAAGAGACCCAGTACTTC

len: 16
d_gene: TRBD2
v_gene: TRBV5-6
j_gene: TRBJ2-1
abundance: -
CDR3aa: CASSFWTSGLRGEQFF
CDR3nt: TGTGCCAGCAGCTTTTGGACTAGCGGACTCCGGGGGGAGCAGTTCTTC

len: 17
d_gene: -
v_gene: TRBV7-2
j_gene: TRBJ1-5
abundance: -
CDR3aa: CASSKQGSPRGNQPQHF
CDR3nt: TGTGCCAGCAGCAAACAGGGTTCACCGAGAGGGAATCAGCCCCAGCATTTT

len: 14
d_gene: -
v_gene: TRBV19
j_gene: TRBJ2-4
abundance: -
CDR3aa: CASSTPDIQNIQYF
CDR3nt: TGTGCCAGTAGTACGCCAGACATTCAAAACATTCAGTACTTC

len: 16
d_gene: TRBD1
v_gene: TRBV4-1
j_gene: TRBJ1-3
abundance: -
CDR3aa: CASSQPGQGAGNTIYF
CDR3nt: TGCGCCAGCAGCCAACCCGGACAGGGTGCGGGAAACACCATATATTTT

len: 16
d_gene: -
v_gene: TRBV9
j_gene: TRBJ2-7
abundance: -
CDR3aa: CASSVKTGGAVHEQYF
CDR3nt: TGTGCCAGCAGCGTCAAAACCGGAGGGGCGGTTCACGAGCAGTACTTC

len: 15
d_gene: TRBD2
v_gene: TRBV28
j_gene: TRBJ2-3
abundance: -
CDR3aa: CASRRTSGSPDTQYF
CDR3nt: TGTGCCAGCAGGCGGACTAGCGGGAGCCCAGATACGCAGTATTTT

len: 17
d_gene: -
v_gene: TRBV28
j_gene: TRBJ2-1
abundance: -
CDR3aa: CASRLDGKKSSYNEQFF
CDR3nt: TGTGCCAGCAGATTGGACGGGAAAAAAAGCTCCTACAATGAGCAGTTCTTC

len: 17
d_gene: TRBD2
v_gene: TRBV4-3
j_gene: TRBJ2-2
abundance: once
CDR3aa: CASSQEGGIRGTGELFF
CDR3nt: TGCGCCAGCAGCCAAGAGGGGGGGATAAGGGGCACCGGGGAGCTGTTTTTT

len: 15
d_gene: -
v_gene: TRBV6-6
j_gene: TRBJ2-7
abundance: -
CDR3aa: CASSRDVRGSYEQYF
CDR3nt: TGTGCCAGCAGCCGAGATGTTAGGGGGAGCTACGAGCAGTACTTC

len: 15
d_gene: TRBD1
v_gene: TRBV19
j_gene: TRBJ1-5
abundance: -
CDR3aa: CASRGGQGGYQPQHF
CDR3nt: TGTGCCAGTAGGGGCGGACAGGGTGGGTATCAGCCCCAGCATTTT

len: 15
d_gene: TRBD2
v_gene: TRBV6-5
j_gene: TRBJ2-3
abundance: -
CDR3aa: CASSYSSGGSDTQYF
CDR3nt: TGTGCCAGCAGTTACTCCAGCGGGGGGTCAGATACGCAGTATTTT

len: 13
d_gene: -
v_gene: TRBV30
j_gene: TRBJ1-5
abundance: -
CDR3aa: CAWSVTGDQPQHF
CDR3nt: TGTGCCTGGAGTGTAACGGGGGATCAGCCCCAGCATTTT

len: 13
d_gene: TRBD2
v_gene: TRBV11-2
j_gene: TRBJ2-7
abundance: -
CDR3aa: CASRPEASGKQYF
CDR3nt: TGTGCCAGCAGGCCAGAGGCTAGCGGCAAGCAGTACTTC

len: 14
d_gene: -
v_gene: TRBV5-4
j_gene: TRBJ1-2
abundance: few
CDR3aa: CASSLEGRERSYTF
CDR3nt: TGTGCCAGCAGCTTGGAGGGCAGGGAAAGGAGCTACACCTTC

len: 13
d_gene: -
v_gene: TRBV28
j_gene: TRBJ1-2
abundance: once
CDR3aa: CASTPRGPYGYTF
CDR3nt: TGTGCCAGCACCCCCCGAGGCCCCTATGGCTACACCTTC

len: 13
d_gene: -
v_gene: TRBV27
j_gene: TRBJ2-7
abundance: once
CDR3aa: CASSWGTNYEQYF
CDR3nt: TGTGCCAGCAGTTGGGGGACAAACTACGAGCAGTACTTC

len: 13
d_gene: -
v_gene: TRBV5-1
j_gene: TRBJ1-2
abundance: -
CDR3aa: CASSQTLRWGYTF
CDR3nt: TGCGCCAGCAGCCAGACTCTTCGGTGGGGCTACACCTTC

len: 15
d_gene: TRBD2
v_gene: TRBV13
j_gene: TRBJ2-3
abundance: -
CDR3aa: CASSELAGVADTQYF
CDR3nt: TGTGCCAGCAGCGAGCTAGCGGGAGTGGCAGATACGCAGTATTTT

len: 14
d_gene: -
v_gene: TRBV25-1
j_gene: TRBJ2-7
abundance: -
CDR3aa: CASSRPGRFYEQYF
CDR3nt: TGTGCCAGCAGTCGTCCAGGTCGGTTCTACGAGCAGTACTTC

len: 19
d_gene: TRBD1
v_gene: TRBV19
j_gene: TRBJ1-1
abundance: -
CDR3aa: CASSSFSFVAGGKITEAFF
CDR3nt: TGTGCCAGTAGCTCCTTTTCGTTTGTGGCAGGGGGAAAGATCACTGAAGCTTTCTTT

len: 14
d_gene: -
v_gene: TRBV7-2
j_gene: TRBJ2-3
abundance: few
CDR3aa: CASSSRQTSNTQYF
CDR3nt: TGTGCCAGCAGCTCCCGACAGACTTCAAATACGCAGTATTTT

len: 15
d_gene: -
v_gene: TRBV27
j_gene: TRBJ2-3
abundance: -
CDR3aa: CASSDPGGPTDTQYF
CDR3nt: TGTGCCAGCAGTGACCCCGGGGGTCCCACAGATACGCAGTATTTT

len: 15
d_gene: -
v_gene: TRBV7-9
j_gene: TRBJ2-1
abundance: -
CDR3aa: CASSLERPSYNEQFF
CDR3nt: TGTGCCAGCAGCTTGGAGAGACCCTCCTACAATGAGCAGTTCTTC

len: 15
d_gene: TRBD2
v_gene: TRBV6-5
j_gene: TRBJ2-7
abundance: -
CDR3aa: CASRPVWRESGEQYF
CDR3nt: TGTGCCAGCAGGCCCGTCTGGCGGGAGTCTGGGGAGCAGTACTTC

len: 14
d_gene: -
v_gene: TRBV5-1
j_gene: TRBJ1-4
abundance: -
CDR3aa: CASSPRTEAEKLFF
CDR3nt: TGCGCCAGCAGCCCCAGGACGGAGGCTGAAAAACTGTTTTTT

len: 14
d_gene: -
v_gene: TRBV5-1
j_gene: TRBJ2-7
abundance: -
CDR3aa: CASSPQGTFYEQYF
CDR3nt: TGCGCCAGCAGCCCCCAGGGGACCTTCTACGAGCAGTACTTC

len: 13
d_gene: -
v_gene: TRBV6-5
j_gene: TRBJ1-1
abundance: -
CDR3aa: CASSIAENTEAFF
CDR3nt: TGTGCCAGCAGTATAGCAGAGAACACTGAAGCTTTCTTT

len: 15
d_gene: TRBD1
v_gene: TRBV28
j_gene: TRBJ1-5
abundance: -
CDR3aa: CASSPGDRDNQPQHF
CDR3nt: TGTGCCAGCAGCCCAGGGGACAGAGACAATCAGCCCCAGCATTTT

len: 12
d_gene: -
v_gene: TRBV10-3
j_gene: TRBJ2-3
abundance: -
CDR3aa: CAISGGSDTQYF
CDR3nt: TGTGCCATCAGTGGGGGCTCGGATACGCAGTATTTT

len: 14
d_gene: -
v_gene: TRBV9
j_gene: TRBJ2-2
abundance: -
CDR3aa: CASSPPGVTGELFF
CDR3nt: TGTGCCAGCAGCCCACCGGGGGTCACCGGGGAGCTGTTTTTT

len: 15
d_gene: TRBD1
v_gene: TRBV19
j_gene: TRBJ2-3
abundance: -
CDR3aa: CASSKDGRGQDTQYF
CDR3nt: TGTGCCAGTAGTAAGGATGGCAGGGGGCAAGATACGCAGTATTTT

len: 14
d_gene: -
v_gene: TRBV7-2
j_gene: TRBJ2-2
abundance: -
CDR3aa: CASREGTVTGELFF
CDR3nt: TGTGCCAGCAGGGAGGGGACAGTCACCGGGGAGCTGTTTTTT

len: 14
d_gene: TRBD1
v_gene: TRBV9
j_gene: TRBJ2-7
abundance: once
CDR3aa: CASSPTTGVYEQYF
CDR3nt: TGTGCCAGCAGCCCGACGACAGGGGTCTACGAGCAGTACTTC

len: 15
d_gene: TRBD1
v_gene: TRBV25-1
j_gene: TRBJ1-2
abundance: -
CDR3aa: CASRGTGQIPYGYTF
CDR3nt: TGTGCCAGCAGAGGAACGGGACAGATACCCTATGGCTACACCTTC

len: 13
d_gene: -
v_gene: TRBV7-9
j_gene: TRBJ1-2
abundance: -
CDR3aa: CASSLRGVLGYTF
CDR3nt: TGTGCCAGCAGCTTAAGGGGTGTGTTAGGCTACACCTTC

len: 14
d_gene: -
v_gene: TRBV7-2
j_gene: TRBJ1-5
abundance: -
CDR3aa: CASSPIASNQPQHF
CDR3nt: TGTGCCAGCAGCCCCATAGCGAGCAATCAGCCCCAGCATTTT

len: 17
d_gene: TRBD2
v_gene: TRBV25-1
j_gene: TRBJ2-1
abundance: -
CDR3aa: CASSELVAGARLNEQFF
CDR3nt: TGTGCCAGCAGTGAACTAGTAGCGGGGGCCCGACTCAATGAGCAGTTCTTC

len: 15
d_gene: -
v_gene: TRBV19
j_gene: TRBJ1-5
abundance: -
CDR3aa: CASSIRGGGNQPQHF
CDR3nt: TGTGCCAGTAGTATTCGGGGGGGCGGCAATCAGCCCCAGCATTTT

len: 16
d_gene: -
v_gene: TRBV11-2
j_gene: TRBJ2-1
abundance: -
CDR3aa: CASSFKRERAYNEQFF
CDR3nt: TGTGCCAGCAGCTTTAAACGGGAGAGGGCCTACAATGAGCAGTTCTTC

len: 19
d_gene: TRBD2
v_gene: TRBV7-8
j_gene: TRBJ2-3
abundance: -
CDR3aa: CASSSRSSGGAISTDTQYF
CDR3nt: TGTGCCAGCAGCTCTCGTTCTAGCGGGGGGGCCATAAGCACAGATACGCAGTATTTT

len: 13
d_gene: TRBD2
v_gene: TRBV7-7
j_gene: TRBJ2-1
abundance: -
CDR3aa: CASSRGGPNEQFF
CDR3nt: TGTGCTAGCAGTCGGGGGGGCCCCAATGAGCAGTTCTTC

len: 17
d_gene: TRBD1
v_gene: TRBV27
j_gene: TRBJ1-6
abundance: -
CDR3aa: CASSLETGTGANSPLHF
CDR3nt: TGTGCCAGCAGTTTAGAAACCGGGACAGGGGCTAATTCACCCCTCCACTTT

len: 14
d_gene: -
v_gene: TRBV10-3
j_gene: TRBJ2-7
abundance: -
CDR3aa: CAISDRAGRYEQYF
CDR3nt: TGTGCCATCAGTGACCGAGCGGGCCGCTACGAGCAGTACTTC

len: 15
d_gene: TRBD2
v_gene: TRBV19
j_gene: TRBJ2-1
abundance: -
CDR3aa: CASSIGTSGYNEQFF
CDR3nt: TGTGCCAGTAGTATTGGGACTAGCGGGTACAATGAGCAGTTCTTC

len: 15
d_gene: TRBD2
v_gene: TRBV28
j_gene: TRBJ2-7
abundance: few
CDR3aa: CASSLSGSSMGEQYF
CDR3nt: TGTGCCAGCAGTTTAAGCGGGAGCTCAATGGGGGAGCAGTACTTC

len: 17
d_gene: TRBD2
v_gene: TRBV10-1
j_gene: TRBJ2-1
abundance: -
CDR3aa: CASSGDPGGYSYNEQFF
CDR3nt: TGCGCCAGCAGTGGGGATCCCGGGGGGTACTCCTACAATGAGCAGTTCTTC

len: 13
d_gene: -
v_gene: TRBV5-4
j_gene: TRBJ1-2
abundance: few
CDR3aa: CASSSTRTKGYTF
CDR3nt: TGTGCCAGCAGCTCGACACGGACTAAGGGCTACACCTTC

len: 14
d_gene: TRBD1
v_gene: TRBV6-5
j_gene: TRBJ1-2
abundance: few
CDR3aa: CASRAMTGVFGYTF
CDR3nt: TGTGCCAGTAGGGCGATGACAGGGGTTTTTGGCTACACCTTC

len: 16
d_gene: TRBD1
v_gene: TRBV5-4
j_gene: TRBJ1-6
abundance: -
CDR3aa: CASSLGQGASNSPLHF
CDR3nt: TGTGCCAGCAGCTTGGGTCAGGGGGCAAGTAATTCACCCCTCCACTTT

len: 12
d_gene: -
v_gene: TRBV5-1
j_gene: TRBJ2-3
abundance: -
CDR3aa: CASSFQADTQYF
CDR3nt: TGCGCCAGCAGCTTCCAGGCAGATACGCAGTATTTT

len: 15
d_gene: TRBD1
v_gene: TRBV10-2
j_gene: TRBJ1-1
abundance: -
CDR3aa: CASSESRGQRTEAFF
CDR3nt: TGCGCCAGCAGTGAGTCTAGGGGGCAGAGAACTGAAGCTTTCTTT

len: 12
d_gene: TRBD2
v_gene: TRBV7-9
j_gene: TRBJ2-1
abundance: -
CDR3aa: CASSSGLAGGLF
CDR3nt: TGTGCCAGCAGCTCCGGACTAGCGGGAGGGCTCTTC

len: 14
d_gene: TRBD1
v_gene: TRBV28
j_gene: TRBJ1-6
abundance: -
CDR3aa: CASKGGTGSSPLHF
CDR3nt: TGTGCCAGCAAGGGCGGGACAGGAAGCTCACCCCTCCACTTT

len: 15
d_gene: -
v_gene: TRBV10-3
j_gene: TRBJ2-4
abundance: -
CDR3aa: CAISEVSSAKNIQYF
CDR3nt: TGTGCCATCAGTGAAGTTAGCAGTGCCAAAAACATTCAGTACTTC

len: 15
d_gene: TRBD1
v_gene: TRBV30
j_gene: TRBJ1-5
abundance: -
CDR3aa: CAWNRQGGGNQPQHF
CDR3nt: TGTGCCTGGAACAGACAGGGGGGGGGCAATCAGCCCCAGCATTTT

len: 13
d_gene: -
v_gene: TRBV29-1
j_gene: TRBJ2-1
abundance: -
CDR3aa: CSVEVQGRDEQFF
CDR3nt: TGCAGCGTTGAAGTTCAGGGGAGGGATGAGCAGTTCTTC

len: 15
d_gene: TRBD1
v_gene: TRBV6-5
j_gene: TRBJ2-7
abundance: -
CDR3aa: CASSYSGTGSYEQYF
CDR3nt: TGTGCCAGCAGTTACTCCGGGACAGGATCGTACGAGCAGTACTTC